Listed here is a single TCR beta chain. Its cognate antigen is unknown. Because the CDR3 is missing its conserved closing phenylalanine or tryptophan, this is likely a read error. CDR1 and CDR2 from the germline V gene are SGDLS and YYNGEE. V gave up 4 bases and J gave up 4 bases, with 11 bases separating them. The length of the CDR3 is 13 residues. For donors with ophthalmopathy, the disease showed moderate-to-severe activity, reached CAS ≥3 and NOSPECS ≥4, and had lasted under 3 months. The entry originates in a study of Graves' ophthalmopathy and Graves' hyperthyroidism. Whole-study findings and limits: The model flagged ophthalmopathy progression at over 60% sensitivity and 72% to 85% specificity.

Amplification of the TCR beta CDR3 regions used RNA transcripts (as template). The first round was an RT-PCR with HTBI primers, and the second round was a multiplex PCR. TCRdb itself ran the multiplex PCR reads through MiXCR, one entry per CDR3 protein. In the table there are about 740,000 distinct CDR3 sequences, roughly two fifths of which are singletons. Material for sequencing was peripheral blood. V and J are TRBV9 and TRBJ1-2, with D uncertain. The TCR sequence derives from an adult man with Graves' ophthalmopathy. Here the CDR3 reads CASSLGQSYGYTL. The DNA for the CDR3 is TGTGCCAGCAGCTTGGGCCAGTCCTATGGCTACACCCTC.